The entry below describes one T cell receptor beta chain. The antigen it recognizes is unknown. The sample holds no much larger clone one base away, and base qualities are not on file. One collaborating source in Seattle enrolled patients during active infection and followed them longitudinally through the course of disease. Collaborating institutions collected whole blood in K2EDTA tubes following their own protocols. For TCRbeta analysis, collaborators shipped samples in one of three forms: frozen whole blood, isolated PBMCs, or DNA extracted from either of those sample types. This sample was included in a study of blood T cell repertoires in COVID-19 (TCRdb year 2020). Broadly, across the study: Samples covering the acute and convalescent phases of COVID-19 were provided by collaborators in the United States, Italy and Spain. The material from the prospective study consisted of cDNA or gDNA derived from T cells, B-cell-depleted T cells, or PBMCs. A de-identified subject ID, COVID-19 status, age in years and sex were almost always included in the sample metadata. Samples were obtained from the ongoing ImmuneRACE study (first 160 participants) and from about 1,300 subjects provided by 6 global collaborators. The repertoires were released in a freely available public database meant as a resource for research on the immune response to SARS-CoV-2. Deeply sampled blood TCRbeta repertoires from subjects exposed to, actively infected with, or recovered from COVID-19 were included in the dataset. HLA class I and class II types, where available, came from metadata supplied by the sample provider rather than from assay-based typing. Broader findings and caveats from the paper: How much clinical and demographic metadata was included differed by source and by participant, and the metadata was provided uncurated.

The immunoSEQ Assay, a bias-controlled multiplex PCR, was used to amplify TCRbeta CDR3 regions from genomic DNA. For the original study's pipeline: The number of nucleated cells in each sample was estimated from the amplification of reference gene primers within the assay. To quantify the absolute abundance of each unique TCRbeta CDR3 rearrangement, sequence reads were collapsed and filtered. For each sample, productive Simpson clonality was calculated by taking the square root of Simpson's diversity index across productive rearrangements. Here the immuneACCESS table is served through TCRdb, limited to in-frame sequences with V and J called. Missing clones are a known gap in these copies; in checked studies unresolved V genes cover under half, and the rest lacks a known reason. D and trimming come from the DNA, and the V and J calls and clone size come from that table. For this sample the table gives some 400,000 clones, of which around 87% were detected only once. The biggest ten clones account for about 9.4% of the sample.

From the cysteine up to the phenylalanine, the CDR3 has a length of 16 residues. The DNA shown is the 48-base CDR3, in frame from base 1. V lost 1 base and J lost 2 bases, and the count of bases not matched to a germline gene is 5. Via the germline V gene (reference sequence), CDR1 is SGHNT and CDR2 YYREEE. Sequenced material: peripheral blood. This receptor chain uses TRBV5-4 and TRBJ2-3; 9 bases in between match TRBD2. The origin of this receptor is a young woman with COVID-19, enrolled during active disease. DNA sequence: TGTGCCAGCAGCTTGAAACTAGCGGGTAACACAGATACGCAGTATTTT. This encodes CASSLKLAGNTDTQYF.